This TCR beta chain originates from a study of identical twins. Template switching added a universal primer site; cDNA carried unique molecular identifiers. TCRdb processed the 5' RACE reads anew with MiXCR; each CDR3 protein has one entry. This table has about 720,000 distinct CDR3 sequences, roughly 8% appearing once. There are many counts of this clonotype. The target antigen is unknown. Findings and caveats of the study: Fewer insertions marked abundant cord blood beta clonotypes; young adult naive trended weakly, memory not at all.

Germline lookup yields CDR1 MNHEY and CDR2 SMNVEV (reference sequence). The CDR3 contains 12 residues. V was clipped by 3 bases and J by 7 bases, with 6 bases between them. The same specimen was also included in a second study, on yellow fever vaccine responses in identical twins. That source notes: The T cell response to vaccination in identical twins was reportedly partly convergent and partly personalized.

The TCR sequence derives from a woman under 30 in good health. The V call is TRBV27, the J call TRBJ2-2, with D hard to call. What was sequenced was PBMCs. The CDR3 DNA is TGTGCCAGCAGTTTCCCTAACGGGGAGCTGTTTTTT. It codes for CASSFPNGELFF.